This TCR beta chain was recorded in a study of molecular identifiers for immune sequencing clone quantification (dated by TCRdb to the late 2010s). Regarding the complete study: For a replicate experiment, RNA from around 20,000 or 100,000 naive CD8 T cells was divided into five aliquots, of which four were sequenced. This methods study benchmarked molecular-identifier clustering-based TCR repertoire sequencing (MIDCIRS) and TCR RNA copy counting, using CD8 T cells to do so. Results and caveats for the whole study, not just this receptor: Modeling estimated about three recovered TCR RNA copies per cell, compared with approximately 10 by digital PCR, which implies approximately 30% capture efficiency. When barcode sub-clustering was not used, chimeric consensus sequences inflated TCR diversity, with chimeras reaching as high as 47%. In CMV-specific effector cells, over 99% of molecules were held by clones above 20 RNA copies, whereas under 1% of molecules were held by such clones in naive cells. Identical TCR molecules sharing a barcode could cause highly expanded clone sizes to be underestimated. The naive libraries included spiked-in Jurkat TCR RNA (fewer than eleven copies' worth), and this Jurkat TCR RNA is not part of the donor repertoire. Even against a background of one million naive CD8 T cells, spiked-in Jurkat TCR RNA amounting to a single cell's worth was reported to be detectable.

As regards this clonotype: Its binding antigen is unknown. The junction departs from germline at one end; a sequencing error may be responsible.

Library construction relied on PCR. Sequencer: NextSeq 500. Bulk TCR libraries were generated as previously described, with the TCR primers listed in Table S5 used. Purification of total RNA was performed with the Qiagen AllPrep DNA/RNA kit. Before any analysis, reads coming from multiple sequencing runs of the same library were combined into one pool. The published analysis was carried out like this. Reads were retained only if an exact TCR constant sequence was present, and the retained reads were trimmed to 150 nt and grouped according to their 12-nt molecular barcodes. Reads within each barcode group were sub-clustered using a 15% Levenshtein threshold, and quality-weighted consensus sequences were constructed for each RNA molecule. Non-functional sequences were excluded, and lower-count sequences lying one edit away from another sequence were also excluded. Based on fitting two negative binomial distributions, any barcode sub-cluster with under 20% of the maximum read count was discarded. In-frame beta chains were kept once TCRdb had trimmed the public reads at Q25 with fastp and called clones with MiXCR. Rows are combined by CDR3 protein, so each entry shows the most common genes and DNA. These V and J calls rely on TCRdb rather than the paper's analysis. The sample table holds some 320,000 distinct CDR3 sequences, of which 24% were seen once. 0.7% to 0.95% of the sample goes to the ten largest clones.

CDR1 and CDR2 are drawn from the germline V gene: MNHEY, SVGAGI. From cysteine to phenylalanine, the CDR3 is 13 amino acids long. Only CDR3 DNA is held: 39 bases, read in frame from base 1. Libraries of naive CD8 T cells were built from anywhere between roughly 20,000 and 1,100,000 sorted cells, with 10%, 30% or 50% of the purified RNA used. On a BD FACSAria II, naive CD8 T cells were FACS-sorted as CD8+CD4-CCR7+CD45RA+ and collected into RLT Plus buffer. Detection sensitivity was tested by spiking Jurkat RNA equal to roughly ten TCR copies' worth into samples containing roughly 17,000-1,100,000 naive CD8 T cells. CD8 T cells were enriched using RosetteSep CD8+ T Cell Enrichment Cocktail and Ficoll-Paque, and the enriched cells then underwent ACK red cell lysis.

The specimen sequenced was naive CD8+ T cells from blood, with Jurkat cell RNA spiked in. What the cell subset or site label conveys for this sample: FACS-sorted CD8+CD4-CCR7+CD45RA+ naive T cells. This receptor was taken from a human donor in good health. Some libraries in this study had Jurkat cell RNA spiked in. The V and J segments used are TRBV6-5 and TRBJ1-1; the D gene identity is not certain. The CDR3 corresponds to CASSFSSNTEASF. The DNA sequence is given as TGTGCCAGCAGTTTTAGCTCGAACACTGAAGCTTCCTTT.